This T cell receptor (beta chain) came from a study of control samples from healthy donors and cancer patients (dated by TCRdb to 2018 to 2021). As for this clone: The specificity of this receptor is unknown. No base quality values were provided; no much bigger clone lies one nucleotide off.

Libraries were constructed by the immunoSEQ multiplex PCR assay. TCRdb mirrors the immuneACCESS table, restricted to in-frame sequences. Some clones are absent from its copies; in checked studies, under half trace to an unresolved V gene, and the reason for the others is unknown. The sample has some 120,000 clones on record, more than 85% of them singletons. The ten largest clonotypes hold roughly 1.9% of the sample. Inclusive of the bounding cysteine and phenylalanine, the CDR3 is 12 residues long. Of the read, only the CDR3 DNA is kept; its 36 bases are in frame from base 1. Trimming takes 6 bases from V and 8 bases from J, and the germline ends sit 13 bases apart.

The chain joins TRBV12-3 or TRBV12-4 to TRBJ1-2; TRBD1 could be the D gene, as 5 bases match. Sequences were obtained from blood. The sequence came from a man aged 18 to 30 in good health. The CDR3 has the sequence CASSLGQRGYTF. The DNA sequence follows: TGTGCCAGCAGCCTCGGACAAAGGGGCTACACCTTC.